This TCR beta chain was observed in a study of Ad26.COV2.S vaccination and SARS-CoV-2 variants. Overall study: Enrollment placed the donor in the COV1001 Ad26.COV2.S trial arm. Ad26.COV2.S shots went into the muscle once or twice, 56 days apart.

Treatment indicated: about 20 received Ad26.COV2.S at low or high dose, single or two shots; about 5 received placebo; per-sample allocation not given. Specimens were obtained on day 63 following the first vaccine or placebo injection. This clone has a handful of counts. The data were produced by immunoSEQ multiplex PCR, yet TCRdb's version contains in-frame clones alone and is incomplete. The sample comprises around 250,000 clones, around 88% of which are singletons, and nearly 3% rests with the top ten. CDR3 length: 15 amino acids. The germline V gene has CDR1 LNHNV and CDR2 YYDKDF (reference sequence). V was shortened by 1 base and J by 2 bases, with 9 bases between the two germline ends.

The sequenced sample was peripheral blood, obtained in a trial of Ad26.COV2.S vaccine versus placebo. The sequence was collected from a person between 18 and 65 years old who received the Ad26.COV2.S COVID-19 vaccine or a placebo. The rearrangement joins TRBV15 to TRBJ1-3; D unclear. CDR3 sequence: CATSRVGRAGNTIYF. The CDR3 DNA is TGTGCCACCAGCAGAGTCGGGCGCGCTGGAAACACCATATATTTT.